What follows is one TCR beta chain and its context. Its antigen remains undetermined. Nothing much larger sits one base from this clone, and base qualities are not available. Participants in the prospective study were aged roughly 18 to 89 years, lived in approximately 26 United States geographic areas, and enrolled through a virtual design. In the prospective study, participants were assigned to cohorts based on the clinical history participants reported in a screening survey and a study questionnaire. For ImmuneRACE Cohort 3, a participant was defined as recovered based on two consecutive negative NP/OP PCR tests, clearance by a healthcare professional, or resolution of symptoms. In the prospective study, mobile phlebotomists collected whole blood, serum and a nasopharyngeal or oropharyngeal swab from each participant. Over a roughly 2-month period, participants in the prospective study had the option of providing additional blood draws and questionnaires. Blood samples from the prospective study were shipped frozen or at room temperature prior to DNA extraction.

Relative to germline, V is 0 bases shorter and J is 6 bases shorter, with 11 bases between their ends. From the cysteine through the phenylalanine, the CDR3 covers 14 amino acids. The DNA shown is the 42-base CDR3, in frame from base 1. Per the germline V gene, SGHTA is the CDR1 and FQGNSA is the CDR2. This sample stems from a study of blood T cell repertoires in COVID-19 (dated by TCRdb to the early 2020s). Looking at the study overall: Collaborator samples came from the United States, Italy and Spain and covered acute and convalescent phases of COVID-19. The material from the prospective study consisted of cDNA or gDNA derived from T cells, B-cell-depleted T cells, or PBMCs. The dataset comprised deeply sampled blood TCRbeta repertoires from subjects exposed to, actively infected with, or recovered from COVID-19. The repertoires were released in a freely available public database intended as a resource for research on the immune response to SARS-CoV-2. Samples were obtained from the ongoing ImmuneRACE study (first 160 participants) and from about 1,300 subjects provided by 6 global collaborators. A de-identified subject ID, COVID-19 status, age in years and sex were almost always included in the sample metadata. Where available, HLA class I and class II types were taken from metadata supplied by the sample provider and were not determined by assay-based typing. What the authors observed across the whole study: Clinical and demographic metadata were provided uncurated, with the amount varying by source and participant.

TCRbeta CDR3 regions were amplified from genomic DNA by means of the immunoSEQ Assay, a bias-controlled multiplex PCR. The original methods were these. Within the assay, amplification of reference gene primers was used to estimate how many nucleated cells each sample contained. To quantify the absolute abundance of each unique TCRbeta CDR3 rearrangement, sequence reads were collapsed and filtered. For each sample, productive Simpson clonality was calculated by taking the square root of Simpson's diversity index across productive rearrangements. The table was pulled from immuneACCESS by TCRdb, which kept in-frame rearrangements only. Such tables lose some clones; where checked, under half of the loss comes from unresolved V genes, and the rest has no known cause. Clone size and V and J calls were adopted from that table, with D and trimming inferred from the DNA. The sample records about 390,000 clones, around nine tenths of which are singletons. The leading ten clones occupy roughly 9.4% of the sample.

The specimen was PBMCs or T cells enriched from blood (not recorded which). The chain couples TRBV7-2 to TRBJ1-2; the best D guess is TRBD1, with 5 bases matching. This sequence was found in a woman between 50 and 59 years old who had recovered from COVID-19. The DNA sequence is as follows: TGTGCCAGCAGCTTAGCCTCGGGGGGGAATGGCTACACCTTC. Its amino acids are CASSLASGGNGYTF. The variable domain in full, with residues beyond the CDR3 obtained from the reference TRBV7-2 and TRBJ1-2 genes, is GAGVSQSPSNKVTEKGKDVELRCDPISGHTALYWYRQSLGQGLEFLIYFQGNSAPDKSGLPSDRFSAERTGGSVSTLTIQRTQQEDSAVYLCASSLASGGNGYTFGSGTRLTVV.